The 23 T cell receptor beta chains given below trace back to one sample, sequenced in a study of blood T cell repertoires in COVID-19. Sequencing was performed with immunoSEQ multiplex PCR; in TCRdb, only in-frame clones are kept and a portion is missing. The table shows about 370,000 clones, with over 75% occurring only once. Sequences were obtained from peripheral blood. Source of these receptors: a woman under 40 with COVID-19, enrolled during active disease.

This chain joins TRBV18 and TRBJ1-2; 12 bases are shared with TRBD1. Germline-derived CDR1 and CDR2 are KGHSH and LQKENI. J gave up 3 bases and V 3 bases, and 2 bases lay outside the gene matches. CDR3 length equals 15 residues. The CDR3 DNA is TGTGCCAGCTCACCCGGGACAGGGGGCTACTATGGCTACACCTTC. It specifies CASSPGTGGYYGYTF.

The genes are TRBV10-3 and TRBJ1-4; D remains unclear. The CDR3 spans 12 residues. Trimming took off 7 bases at V and 6 bases at J, with 9 bases between the two ends. The germline CDR1 and CDR2 sequences are ENHRY and SYGVKD. For the CDR3, the DNA is TGTGCCATCAAAGGAGAGGATGAAAAACTGTTTTTT. Residues: CAIKGEDEKLFF.

The chain joins TRBV4-3 to TRBJ2-6, with 10 positions matching TRBD2. The germline CDR1 and CDR2 sequences are LGHNA and YSLEER. With 0 bases clipped from V and 1 base from J, the junction kept 6 bases outside the gene matches. The CDR3 sequence is 19 residues long. CDR3 nucleotide sequence: TGCGCCAGCAGCCAAGAGCTGAGTAGCGGGAGGTCTGGGGCCAACGTCCTGACTTTC. Its protein is CASSQELSSGRSGANVLTF.

This chain links TRBV11-2 with TRBJ2-3, with no clear D. The V end lost 2 bases, the J end lost 4 bases, and 10 bases lay between the germline ends. The CDR3 extends over 14 amino acids. Germline V lookup: CDR1 SGHAT, CDR2 FQNNGV. CDR3 DNA: TGTGCCAGCAGCTTATCCGCGGTAGCAGATACGCAGTATTTT. Its translation is CASSLSAVADTQYF.

The gene calls are TRBV29-1 and TRBJ2-7, with D perhaps matching TRBD2 (6 bases). CDR1 is SQVTM and CDR2 is ANQGSEA in the germline V gene. V was cut by 6 bases and J by 6 bases, with 18 bases left in between. This CDR3 comprises 13 residues. The CDR3 DNA sequence: TGCAGCGTATATGTCGGGAGTTTCGGCGAGCAGTACTTC. Translation: CSVYVGSFGEQYF.

The chain is built from TRBV18 and TRBJ1-2, with a tentative D call TRBD1 (6 bases). V dropped 6 bases and J dropped 0 bases, with 20 bases sitting between them. This CDR3 contains 17 residues. Per germline, CDR1 KGHSH and CDR2 LQKENI. The CDR3, as DNA: TGTGCCAGCTCGGGGGAAGGGGGTGAGATCACTAACTATGGCTACACCTTC. Translation: CASSGEGGEITNYGYTF. Supplemented by reference TRBV18 and TRBJ1-2, the full variable domain reads NAGVMQNPRHLVRRRGQEARLRCSPMKGHSHVYWYRQLPEEGLKFMVYLQKENIIDESGMPKERFSAEFPKEGPSILRIQQVVRGDSAAYFCASSGEGGEITNYGYTFGSGTRLTVV.

V gene TRBV2 combines with J gene TRBJ2-2; possible D gene TRBD1, 6 bases. CDR1 is SNHLY, CDR2 FYNNEI, per germline. This CDR3 is built from 14 residues. Between the trimmed V and J ends, which lost 6 bases and 2 bases, there was a span of 10 bases. CDR3 region: CASRRQANTGELFF. The DNA for the CDR3 is TGTGCCAGCAGGCGACAGGCTAACACCGGGGAGCTGTTTTTT.

This clone occurred a few times. The chain combines TRBV5-1 with TRBJ2-5, with D tentatively TRBD1 (6 bases). Germline lookup yields CDR1 SGHRS and CDR2 YFSETQ. The CDR3 is 15 amino acids. V lost 2 bases and J lost 2, with 13 bases in between. The chain's CDR3 is CASSLTGLGQETQYF. In nucleotides, the CDR3 is TGCGCCAGCAGCTTAACAGGGTTGGGACAAGAGACCCAGTACTTC.

The V gene is TRBV5-4, the J gene TRBJ2-5; D possibly corresponds to TRBD2 (5 bases). V lost 0 bases and J 2 bases, leaving 8 bases between the germline ends. Germline CDR1 SGHNT, CDR2 YYREEE (reference sequence). This CDR3 comprises 14 residues. The CDR3: CASSLGGFQETQYF. For the CDR3, the DNA is TGTGCCAGCAGCTTGGGAGGGTTTCAAGAGACCCAGTACTTC.

This rearrangement joins TRBV19 to TRBJ2-1; 8 nucleotides match TRBD2. The germline V gene encodes CDR1 LNHDA and CDR2 SQIVND (reference sequence). The CDR3 sequence is 16 residues long. V shed 4 bases and J 4 bases; nucleotides not matched to a gene: 9. The CDR3 DNA reads TGTGCCAGTAGTACCCTGAGCGGGAGTAGGTACAATGAGCAGTTCTTC. The encoded protein is CASSTLSGSRYNEQFF. Full variable domain (outside the CDR3, taken from reference TRBV19 and TRBJ2-1): DGGITQSPKYLFRKEGQNVTLSCEQNLNHDAMYWYRQDPGQGLRLIYYSQIVNDFQKGDIAEGYSVSREKKESFPLTVTSAQKNPTAFYLCASSTLSGSRYNEQFFGPGTRLTVL.

J is TRBJ1-5 and V is TRBV21-1; the table's D call TRBD1 went unverified against the DNA. TRBV21-1 is classified as a pseudogene. This CDR3 region has 18 residues. For the CDR3, the DNA is TGTGCCAGCAGCAACCGAGGGACAGGGCCCCTCCCTAATCAGCCCCAGCATTTT. This codes for CASSNRGTGPLPNQPQHF.

In regard to this clone: Other DNA sequences in the sample encode the same CDR3. This chain connects TRBV6-5 to TRBJ2-7; TRBD2 matches at 9 bases. Trimming at V came to 2 bases and at J to 2 bases, leaving 1 base not matched to a gene. This CDR3 is 14 amino acids long. Germline V CDR1 and CDR2: MNHEY, SVGAGI. CDR3 in amino acids: CASSYAGGPYEQYF. The CDR3 region has the DNA TGTGCCAGCAGTTACGCGGGAGGGCCCTACGAGCAGTACTTC.

Comments on this clone: At the DNA level, this CDR3 is encoded by other sequences in the same sample as well. J is TRBJ2-7 and V is TRBV9; 9 bases line up with TRBD2. This CDR3 region has 14 residues. V gave up 0 bases and J gave up 4 bases; unmatched junction bases: 2. Per the germline V gene, CDR1 is SGDLS and CDR2 is YYNGEE. The CDR3 spells CASSVGREGYEQYF. For the CDR3, the DNA is TGTGCCAGCAGCGTAGGGCGGGAGGGGTACGAGCAGTACTTC.

The chain joins TRBV10-3 to TRBJ2-2; 9 nucleotides align to TRBD1. CDR3 length equals 16 residues. The V gene's germline CDR1 is ENHRY and CDR2 SYGVKD. Trimming took 0 bases from V and 7 from J; bases not matched to a gene: 6. The CDR3 spells CAISESTTGGFGELFF. The CDR3 region has the DNA TGTGCCATCAGTGAGTCGACTACAGGGGGCTTCGGGGAGCTGTTTTTT.

The chain employs TRBV19 and TRBJ1-3, with 7 bases lining up with TRBD1. The CDR3 extends over 15 amino acids. The germline V gene has CDR1 LNHDA and CDR2 SQIVND (reference sequence). The V gene end was trimmed by 11 bases and the J gene end by 3 bases; junction bases not matched to a gene: 13. CDR3 in amino acids: CAGPTGVSFGNTIYF. CDR3 sequence (DNA): TGTGCCGGACCTACAGGGGTTTCATTTGGAAACACCATATATTTT.

This chain uses TRBV9 with TRBJ2-1; TRBD1 might be the D (6 bases). This CDR3 comprises 17 residues. V was pared by 4 bases and J by 2 bases, with 19 bases between. Germline V gives CDR1 SGDLS, CDR2 YYNGEE. CDR3 nucleotide sequence: TGTGCCAGCAGCCCGGAGTTACAGGGATTCCCCTACAATGAGCAGTTCTTC. This gives the protein CASSPELQGFPYNEQFF.

The V and J genes are TRBV30 and TRBJ1-1, with D possibly TRBD1 on 5 matching bases. This CDR3 is 17 amino acids long. Germline V lookup: CDR1 GTSNPN, CDR2 SVGIG (reference sequence). Between the trimmed V and J ends, which lost 0 bases and 2 bases, there was a span of 19 bases. CDR3 in amino acids: CAWSVRWAGNDNTEAFF. The CDR3 DNA is TGTGCCTGGAGTGTACGGTGGGCAGGGAACGATAACACTGAAGCTTTCTTT.

This sequence joins TRBV2 and TRBJ1-1, with a weak D call TRBD1 (5 bases). Trimming took 11 bases from V and 2 from J, leaving 18 bases between them. In germline, CDR1 is SNHLY, CDR2 FYNNEI. This CDR3 contains 14 residues. The CDR3 DNA reads TGTGCCGGGCGGGGCAGGGCAGGAAACACTGAAGCTTTCTTT. Its translation: CAGRGRAGNTEAFF.

The chain has TRBV19 and TRBJ1-1; TRBD1 agrees at 8 bases. The CDR3 loop spans 11 amino acids. Losses at the gene ends were 10 bases for V and 8 bases for J; bases not matched to a gene: 6. From germline, CDR1 is LNHDA and CDR2 SQIVND (reference sequence). In DNA, the CDR3 is TGTGCCACCCGGGACAGGCTCGAAGCTTTCTTT. This encodes CATRDRLEAFF.

The chain uses TRBV2 and TRBJ1-3, with D hard to call. V gave up 5 bases and J gave up 2 bases, with 10 bases separating them. The CDR3 is 14 residues long. The germline gives CDR1 SNHLY, CDR2 FYNNEI. In nucleotides, the CDR3 is TGTGCCAGCAGTCCGGACTCGGCTGGAAACACCATATATTTT. It yields the protein CASSPDSAGNTIYF.

The genes are TRBV2 and TRBJ2-1; 8 bases fit TRBD1. The CDR3 totals 15 residues. J gave up 2 bases and V 6 bases, and 6 bases lay outside the gene matches. Germline lookup yields CDR1 SNHLY and CDR2 FYNNEI. The DNA for the CDR3 is TGTGCCAGCAGCCTAGAACAGGGGGCCTACAATGAGCAGTTCTTC. Amino acid sequence: CASSLEQGAYNEQFF.

The chain combines TRBV5-1 with TRBJ2-2; maybe TRBD1 (5 bases). CDR3 length equals 15 residues. V shed 2 bases and J shed 5 bases, with 13 bases lying between them. The germline V gene has CDR1 SGHRS and CDR2 YFSETQ. CDR3 sequence (DNA): TGCGCCAGCAGCTTCCGACAGACTCCTACCGGGGAGCTGTTTTTT. Protein product: CASSFRQTPTGELFF.

The rearrangement uses TRBV7-4 and TRBJ1-1, with unresolved D. The length of the CDR3 is 12 residues. The germline V gene has CDR1 SGHVT and CDR2 SQSDAQ. V dropped 5 bases and J dropped 5 bases, with 9 bases sitting between them. CDR3 coding DNA: TGTGCCAGCAGCCCTCCGGGAACTGAAGCTTTCTTT. Translation: CASSPPGTEAFF.